This paragraph reports one T cell receptor beta chain. Time point given: pretreatment peripheral blood. The data originate from a study of PD-L1 blockade in urothelial cancer. Profiled with immunoSEQ multiplex PCR; TCRdb holds only in-frame clones, not every one. This table holds about 39,000 clones, approximately 90% found once. CDR3 length: 15 amino acids. The V gene lost 1 base and the J gene lost 0 bases, with 7 bases spanning the gap. Looked up from germline, CDR1 is MNHNS and CDR2 is SASEGT. This clonotype was sampled from a woman aged 60-75 years with urothelial cancer. The rearrangement joins TRBV6-1 to TRBJ2-1; possibly TRBD2 for D (5 bases). The sequencing here drew on PBMCs, taken around atezolizumab (anti-PD-L1) treatment. The CDR3 DNA reads as TGTGCCAGCAGTGAAGGAAGCGGCTCCTACAATGAGCAGTTCTTC. Translation: CASSEGSGSYNEQFF.